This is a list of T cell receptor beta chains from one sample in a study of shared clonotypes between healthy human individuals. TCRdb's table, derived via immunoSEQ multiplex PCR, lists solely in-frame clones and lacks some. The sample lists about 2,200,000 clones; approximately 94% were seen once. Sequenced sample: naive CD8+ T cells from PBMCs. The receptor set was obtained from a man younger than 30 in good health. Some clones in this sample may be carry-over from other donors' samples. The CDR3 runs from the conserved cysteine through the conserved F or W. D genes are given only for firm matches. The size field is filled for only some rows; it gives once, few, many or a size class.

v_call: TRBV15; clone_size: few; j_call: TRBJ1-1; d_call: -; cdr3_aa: CATSRAGQGNTEAFF; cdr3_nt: TGTGCCACCAGCAGAGCGGGCCAAGGGAACACTGAAGCTTTCTTT
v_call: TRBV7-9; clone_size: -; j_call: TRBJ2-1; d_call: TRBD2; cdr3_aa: CASSLAGLAGAYNEQFF; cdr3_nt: TGTGCCAGCAGCTTAGCGGGACTAGCGGGAGCGTACAATGAGCAGTTCTTC
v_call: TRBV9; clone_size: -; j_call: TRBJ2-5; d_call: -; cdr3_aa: CASSGHADVEETQYF; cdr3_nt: TGTGCCAGCAGCGGACATGCGGACGTCGAAGAGACCCAGTACTTC
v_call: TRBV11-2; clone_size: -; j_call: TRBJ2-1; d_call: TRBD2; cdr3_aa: CASSLGRGRTNEQFF; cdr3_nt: TGTGCCAGCAGCTTAGGTCGCGGGAGGACCAATGAGCAGTTCTTC
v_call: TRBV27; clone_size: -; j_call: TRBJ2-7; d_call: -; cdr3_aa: CASSSADSYEQYF; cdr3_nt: TGTGCCAGCAGTTCCGCCGACTCCTACGAGCAGTACTTC
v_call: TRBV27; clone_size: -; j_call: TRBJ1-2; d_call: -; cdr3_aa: CASSLTGAIYGYTF; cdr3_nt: TGTGCCAGCAGTTTAACGGGGGCTATCTATGGCTACACCTTC
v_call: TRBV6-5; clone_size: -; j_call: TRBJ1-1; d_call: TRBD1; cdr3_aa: CASRLARGQVEAFF; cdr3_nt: TGTGCCAGCAGACTCGCCAGGGGGCAGGTTGAAGCTTTCTTT
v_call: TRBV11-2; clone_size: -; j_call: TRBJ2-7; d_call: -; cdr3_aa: CASSPQVTYEQYF; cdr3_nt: TGTGCCAGCAGCCCACAGGTTACCTACGAGCAGTACTTC
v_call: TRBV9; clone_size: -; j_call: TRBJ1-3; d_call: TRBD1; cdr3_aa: CASSVGQPIGNTIYF; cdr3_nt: TGTGCCAGCAGCGTGGGACAGCCCATTGGAAACACCATATATTTT
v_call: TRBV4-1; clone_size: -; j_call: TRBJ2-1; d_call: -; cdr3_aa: CASSQEGGGKPFAQFF; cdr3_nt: TGCGCCAGCAGCCAAGAAGGGGGAGGTAAACCGTTTGCCCAGTTCTTC
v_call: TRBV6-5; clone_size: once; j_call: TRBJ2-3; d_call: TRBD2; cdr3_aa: CASSYSWGLASNTQYF; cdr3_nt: TGTGCCAGCAGTTACTCGTGGGGACTAGCGTCAAATACGCAGTATTTT
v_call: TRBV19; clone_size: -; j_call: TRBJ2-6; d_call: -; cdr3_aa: CASSSPGGYGAGANVLTF; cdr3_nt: TGTGCCAGTAGTAGCCCGGGCGGGTATGGGGCTGGGGCCAACGTCCTGACTTTC
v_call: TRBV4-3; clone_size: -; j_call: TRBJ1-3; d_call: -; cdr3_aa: CASSQENPARGNTIYF; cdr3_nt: TGCGCCAGCAGCCAAGAGAACCCGGCGAGGGGAAACACCATATATTTT
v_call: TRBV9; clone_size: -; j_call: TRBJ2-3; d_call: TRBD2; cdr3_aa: CASSVVGGSWTDTQYF; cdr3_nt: TGTGCCAGCAGCGTAGTTGGCGGGAGTTGGACAGATACGCAGTATTTT